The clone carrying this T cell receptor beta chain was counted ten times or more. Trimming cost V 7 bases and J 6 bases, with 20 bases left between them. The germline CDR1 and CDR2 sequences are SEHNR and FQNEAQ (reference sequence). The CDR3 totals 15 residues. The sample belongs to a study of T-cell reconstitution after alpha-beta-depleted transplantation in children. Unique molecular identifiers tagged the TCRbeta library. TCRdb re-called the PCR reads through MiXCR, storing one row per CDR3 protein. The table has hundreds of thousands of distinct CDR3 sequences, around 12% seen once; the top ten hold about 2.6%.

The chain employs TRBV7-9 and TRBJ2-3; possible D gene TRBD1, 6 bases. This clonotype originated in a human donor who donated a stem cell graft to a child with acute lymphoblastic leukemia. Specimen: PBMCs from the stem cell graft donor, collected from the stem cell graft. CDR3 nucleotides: TGTGCCAGCACCTCTCGGACAGTCTTCGCGGATACGCAGTATTTT. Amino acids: CASTSRTVFADTQYF. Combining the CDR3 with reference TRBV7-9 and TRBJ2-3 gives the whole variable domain DTGVSQNPRHKITKRGQNVTFRCDPISEHNRLYWYRQTLGQGPEFLTYFQNEAQLEKSRLLSDRFSAERPKGSFSTLEIQRTEQGDSAMYLCASTSRTVFADTQYFGPGTRLTVL.